The 21 T cell receptor beta chains given below trace back to one sample, sequenced in a study of T cell repertoires in cytomegalovirus infection. TCRdb reprocessed the reads with MiXCR, giving one entry per CDR3 protein. The data show 150,000 to 200,000 distinct CDR3 sequences, 25% to 30% seen once. The sample taken for sequencing was PBMCs. These receptors all come from a human donor in good health (CMV status not recorded). Some clones in this sample may be carry-over from other donors' samples.

J is TRBJ1-5 and V is TRBV19; D remains unclear. Germline V CDR1 and CDR2: LNHDA, SQIVND (reference sequence). The CDR3 runs 13 residues. V dropped 0 bases and J dropped 7 bases, with 7 bases sitting between them. The CDR3 bases are TGTGCCAGTAGTATAGAATGGGGACAGCCCCAGCATTTT. Amino acids: CASSIEWGQPQHF. The full variable domain, with the rest looked up from reference TRBV19 and TRBJ1-5, is DGGITQSPKYLFRKEGQNVTLSCEQNLNHDAMYWYRQDPGQGLRLIYYSQIVNDFQKGDIAEGYSVSREKKESFPLTVTSAQKNPTAFYLCASSIEWGQPQHFGDGTRLSIL.

The chain combines TRBV4-2 with TRBJ2-2; TRBD1 is a possible D gene (6 bases). This CDR3 is built from 19 residues. Trimming stripped 0 bases from V and 0 bases from J, with 17 bases between. Germline values: CDR1 LGHNA, CDR2 YNFKEQ. This CDR3 is CASSQDPQGTYANTGELFF. The CDR3 DNA reads as TGTGCCAGCAGCCAAGATCCTCAGGGGACCTACGCGAACACCGGGGAGCTGTTTTTT.

With regard to this clonotype: One end of the junction varies from germline; a read error may be responsible. The chain couples TRBV7-2 to TRBJ1-1; D gene uncertain. This CDR3 has 15 amino acids. Germline assignment: CDR1 SGHTA and CDR2 FQGNSA. The CDR3 region is CASSLVGQPNTETFF. CDR3 sequence (DNA): TGTGCCAGCAGCTTAGTTGGGCAGCCTAACACTGAAACTTTCTTT.

Only a few counts were recorded for this clonotype. This chain uses TRBV2 with TRBJ2-3, with D unclear. CDR3 length equals 15 residues. The V gene lost 0 bases and the J gene lost 1 base, with 8 bases spanning the gap. Germline-derived CDR1 and CDR2 are SNHLY and FYNNEI. In DNA form, the CDR3 reads TGTGCCAGCAGTGAAGCGCTTCTGGGCACAGATACGCAGTATTTT. It yields the protein CASSEALLGTDTQYF.

This clonotype has ten or more counts. The chain has TRBV7-9 and TRBJ2-3; 10 nucleotides agree with TRBD2. CDR1 and CDR2 (germline): SEHNR, FQNEAQ (reference sequence). CDR3 size: 14 residues. V trimming: 3 bases; J trimming: 5 bases; junction bases outside the gene matches: 2. The CDR3 nucleotides read TGTGCCAGCAGCTTCGAGCGGGGGGGAGATACGCAGTATTTT. This gives the protein CASSFERGGDTQYF. Full variable domain (outside the CDR3, taken from reference TRBV7-9 and TRBJ2-3): DTGVSQNPRHKITKRGQNVTFRCDPISEHNRLYWYRQTLGQGPEFLTYFQNEAQLEKSRLLSDRFSAERPKGSFSTLEIQRTEQGDSAMYLCASSFERGGDTQYFGPGTRLTVL.

In DNA, the CDR3 is TGTGCCAGCAGCTTAGGCCTAGCAGGAGAGACCCAGTACTTC. Translation gives CASSLGLAGETQYF. V usage is TRBV7-2 and J usage is TRBJ2-5, with TRBD2 as a possible D gene (5 bases). Germline V gene sequence: CDR1 SGHTA, CDR2 FQGNSA. The V and J ends lost 1 base and 4 bases respectively, with 10 bases between them. The CDR3 covers 14 residues. Based on the CDR3 plus reference TRBV7-2 and TRBJ2-5, the full variable domain is GAGVSQSPSNKVTEKGKDVELRCDPISGHTALYWYRQSLGQGLEFLIYFQGNSAPDKSGLPSDRFSAERTGGSVSTLTIQRTQQEDSAVYLCASSLGLAGETQYFGPGTRLLVL.

The sample holds a few counts of this clonotype. CDR3 residues: CASSPPTSYNEQFF. The DNA of the CDR3 is TGTGCCAGCAGCCCACCGACATCCTACAATGAGCAGTTCTTC. The chain is built from TRBV7-2 and TRBJ2-1; no firm D call. The V gene lost 5 bases and the J gene lost 1 base, with 9 bases spanning the gap. The length of the CDR3 is 14 residues. Germline V lookup: CDR1 SGHTA, CDR2 FQGNSA.

This sequence joins TRBV6-1 and TRBJ1-6; 8 nucleotides match TRBD1. After removal of 5 bases from V and 7 bases from J, the junction contained 7 bases not matched to a gene. This CDR3 spans 15 amino acids. CDR1 and CDR2 from the germline V gene are MNHNS and SASEGT. The CDR3 sequence: CASSLRDRRNSPLHF. In DNA form, the CDR3 reads TGTGCCAGCAGTCTCAGGGACAGGCGAAATTCACCCCTCCACTTT.

The genes are TRBV19 and TRBJ2-3, with no clear D. The CDR3 is 13 amino acids. Deletions cut 4 bases from V and 1 base from J, with 6 bases between. Germline assignment: CDR1 LNHDA and CDR2 SQIVND (reference sequence). The CDR3 coding sequence is TGTGCCAGTAGTACTGGCCGCACAGATACGCAGTATTTT. It translates to CASSTGRTDTQYF.

This clonotype was observed a handful of times. The J gene is TRBJ2-7, the V gene TRBV7-6; 9 bases agree with TRBD1. Looked up from germline, CDR1 is SGHVS and CDR2 is FNYEAQ. Germline trimming cut 5 bases from V and 7 bases from J; bases unmatched to any gene: 18. The CDR3 loop spans 17 amino acids. The CDR3 protein is CASSRPKNNRGLREQYF. CDR3 DNA: TGTGCCAGCAGCCGACCAAAAAACAACAGGGGGCTTAGGGAGCAGTACTTC.

This clonotype has just one count. The V gene is TRBV6-6, the J gene TRBJ2-3; 14 bases map to TRBD2. CDR1 and CDR2 (germline): MNHNY, SVGAGI (reference sequence). The CDR3 spans 17 residues. Losses at the gene ends were 6 bases for V and 2 bases for J; bases not matched to a gene: 7. The CDR3 region is CASSPLGLAGVTDTQYF. The CDR3 region has the DNA TGTGCCAGCAGCCCATTGGGACTAGCGGGGGTCACAGATACGCAGTATTTT.

Many counts were recorded for this clonotype. This rearrangement joins TRBV7-2 to TRBJ1-1; possibly TRBD1 for D (6 bases). The CDR3 extends over 17 amino acids. V was cut by 5 bases and J by 0 bases, with 19 bases left in between. The V gene's germline CDR1 is SGHTA and CDR2 FQGNSA. The CDR3 nucleotides are TGTGCCAGCAGCCGGAGAAATACGGGACACTTGAACACTGAAGCTTTCTTT. Amino acid sequence: CASSRRNTGHLNTEAFF. Filled out from reference TRBV7-2 and TRBJ1-1, the complete variable domain reads GAGVSQSPSNKVTEKGKDVELRCDPISGHTALYWYRQSLGQGLEFLIYFQGNSAPDKSGLPSDRFSAERTGGSVSTLTIQRTQQEDSAVYLCASSRRNTGHLNTEAFFGQGTRLTVV.

The chain recombines TRBV14 with TRBJ1-1; 9 nucleotides agree with TRBD1. This CDR3 is built from 14 residues. The germline CDR1 and CDR2 sequences are SGHDN and FVKESK. The V and J ends lost 7 bases and 3 bases, in that order; junction bases with no gene match: 6. CDR3 residues: CASTPRQGDTEAFF. DNA of the CDR3: TGTGCCAGCACCCCCCGACAGGGGGACACTGAAGCTTTCTTT.

CDR3 sequence reads: CAISEYRGDEAFF. The CDR3 coding sequence is TGTGCCATCAGTGAATACCGGGGAGATGAAGCTTTCTTT. The rearrangement links TRBV10-3 to TRBJ1-1; D uncertain. Trimming removed 3 bases from V and 7 bases from J, with 12 bases in between. Germline V gene lookup returns CDR1 ENHRY and CDR2 SYGVKD. This CDR3 is 13 amino acids long.

The chain recombines TRBV6-1 with TRBJ2-2, with 7 positions matching TRBD2. J lost 3 bases, V lost 7 bases, and 5 bases had no gene match. From germline, CDR1 is MNHNS and CDR2 SASEGT. The CDR3 has 14 amino acids. The CDR3 coding sequence is TGTGCCAGCACTGAGCGGGGACACACCGGGGAGCTGTTTTTT. Amino acids: CASTERGHTGELFF.

The table lists this clonotype with many counts. J is TRBJ1-3 and V is TRBV12-3 or TRBV12-4; D is uncertain. CDR3 length: 11 residues. V was shortened by 5 bases and J by 7 bases, with 6 bases between the two germline ends. The CDR3 here is CASSPANTIYF. CDR3 nucleotides: TGTGCCAGCAGTCCCGCGAACACCATATATTTT.

The genes are TRBV6-5 and TRBJ2-2; D may be TRBD1 or TRBD2 (6 bases each). Germline-derived CDR1 and CDR2 are MNHEY and SVGAGI. The V and J ends lost 11 bases and 5 bases respectively, with 12 bases between them. The CDR3 loop spans 12 amino acids. The CDR3 spells CASRGVTGELFF. In DNA form, the CDR3 reads TGTGCCTCTAGGGGGGTAACCGGGGAGCTGTTTTTT.

This clonotype was found a few times. The rearrangement uses TRBV7-2 and TRBJ2-5; a possible D gene is TRBD2 (6 bases). V gave up 6 bases and J gave up 6 bases, with 17 bases separating them. Per the germline V gene, CDR1 is SGHTA and CDR2 is FQGNSA. The CDR3 length is 14 residues. The CDR3 DNA follows: TGTGCCAGCAGGGAAACGGAGGGTAGAAAGACCCAGTACTTC. Translated: CASRETEGRKTQYF.

The chain couples TRBV7-9 to TRBJ1-2; no firm D call. The V gene's germline CDR1 is SEHNR and CDR2 FQNEAQ (reference sequence). This CDR3 is 15 amino acids long. The germline V and J ends were trimmed by 3 bases and 3 bases, with 14 bases remaining between them. The CDR3 nucleotides read TGTGCCAGCAGCTTGGAAGGCGGTCGAGACTATGGCTACACCTTC. Translating it yields CASSLEGGRDYGYTF.

This clonotype was observed a few times. The V call is TRBV11-2, the J call TRBJ2-4, with TRBD1 matching over 7 bases. Per the germline V gene, CDR1 is SGHAT and CDR2 is FQNNGV. The ends lost 4 bases at V and 4 bases at J; junction bases unmatched: 4. The CDR3 sequence is 14 residues long. The CDR3 loop reads CASSYHRGKNIQYF. The CDR3 DNA reads TGTGCCAGCAGCTACCACAGGGGTAAAAACATTCAGTACTTC.

This chain uses TRBV19 with TRBJ1-1; D is unclear. V lost 7 bases to trimming and J lost 8 bases, with 14 bases between them. The CDR3 is 12 residues long. From germline, CDR1 is LNHDA and CDR2 SQIVND (reference sequence). The chain's CDR3 is CASTLNQGEAFF. The CDR3 region has the DNA TGTGCCAGTACCCTCAACCAAGGCGAAGCTTTCTTT.